These 3 T cell receptor beta chains came from one sample sequenced in a study of T cells in Graves' hyperthyroidism and ophthalmopathy. Amplified regions were TCR beta CDR3 sequences from RNA transcripts. HTBI primers were employed in a first-round RT-PCR of the TCR CDR3. MiXCR was run by TCRdb on the multiplex PCR reads, yielding one entry per CDR3 protein. The sample lists 160,000 or so distinct CDR3 sequences; roughly 10% were seen once. Sequenced input: blood. All receptors come from a woman younger than 30 with Graves' hyperthyroidism that later progressed to Graves' ophthalmopathy.

This clonotype was picked up one time. This may be a read error: a much more frequent sequence differs by one nucleotide. This chain connects TRBV7-2 to TRBJ2-1; D possibly corresponds to TRBD2 (6 bases). CDR1 is SGHTA and CDR2 is FQGNSA in the germline V gene. Trimming removed 0 bases from V and 2 bases from J, with 11 bases in between. The CDR3 extends over 16 amino acids. The CDR3 is CASSLAPSGAYNEQFF. The DNA of the CDR3 is TGTGCCAGCAGCTTAGCCCCGTCGGGAGCCTACAATGAGCAGTTCTTC.

This clonotype was counted at least ten times. The chain uses TRBV12-3 or TRBV12-4 and TRBJ1-5; D gene uncertain. The ends were cut back, 3 bases at V and 5 bases at J, with 11 bases in the middle. The CDR3 has 14 residues. This CDR3 is CASSLPGDYQPQHF. In DNA form, the CDR3 reads TGTGCCAGCAGTTTGCCCGGGGATTATCAGCCCCAGCATTTT.

The rearrangement uses TRBV4-2 and TRBJ1-2; 7 positions agree with TRBD1. J was trimmed by 5 bases and V by 0 bases; bases with no gene match: 9. The CDR3 contains 16 residues. Germline V CDR1 and CDR2: LGHNA, YNFKEQ. DNA of the CDR3: TGTGCCAGCAGCCAAGAAAGTGTAGGGGGCGGTTATGGCTACACCTTC. It is translated as CASSQESVGGGYGYTF.